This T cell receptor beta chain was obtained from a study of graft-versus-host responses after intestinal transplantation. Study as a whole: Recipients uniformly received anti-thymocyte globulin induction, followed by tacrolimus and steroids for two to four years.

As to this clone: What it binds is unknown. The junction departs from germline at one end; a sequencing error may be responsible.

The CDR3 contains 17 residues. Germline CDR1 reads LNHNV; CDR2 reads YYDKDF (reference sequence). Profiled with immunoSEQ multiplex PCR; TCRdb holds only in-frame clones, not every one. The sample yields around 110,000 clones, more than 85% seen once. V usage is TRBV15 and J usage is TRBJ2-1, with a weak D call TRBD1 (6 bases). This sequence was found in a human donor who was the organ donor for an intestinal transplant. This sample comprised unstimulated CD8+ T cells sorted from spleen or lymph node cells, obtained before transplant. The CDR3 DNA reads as TGTGCCACCAGCCGAGACCCCATTAGGGGGATGTACAATGAGCAGTTCTTC. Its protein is CATSRDPIRGMYNEQFF. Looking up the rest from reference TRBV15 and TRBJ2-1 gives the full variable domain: DAMVIQNPRYQVTQFGKPVTLSCSQTLNHNVMYWYQQKSSQAPKLLFHYYDKDFNNEADTPDNFQSRRPNTSFCFLDIRSPGLGDTAMYLCATSRDPIRGMYNEQFFGPGTRLTVL.